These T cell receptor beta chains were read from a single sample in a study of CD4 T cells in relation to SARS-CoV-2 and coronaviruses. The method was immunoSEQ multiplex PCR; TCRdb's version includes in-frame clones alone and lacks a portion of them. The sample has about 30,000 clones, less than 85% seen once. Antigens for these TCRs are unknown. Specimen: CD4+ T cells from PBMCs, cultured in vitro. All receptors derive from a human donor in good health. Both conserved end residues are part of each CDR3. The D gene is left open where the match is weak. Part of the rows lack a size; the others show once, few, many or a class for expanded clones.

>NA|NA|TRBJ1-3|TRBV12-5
CASGLVPRGVIFTSGNTIYF
TGTGCTAGTGGTTTGGTACCCAGAGGGGTCATTTTTACCTCTGGAAACACCATATATTTT
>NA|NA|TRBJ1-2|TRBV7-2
CASSLDLQRHYGYTF
TGTGCCAGCAGCTTAGACTTACAAAGGCACTATGGCTACACCTTC
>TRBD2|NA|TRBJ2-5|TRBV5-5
CASSLWASGSRETQYF
TGTGCCAGCAGCTTGTGGGCTAGCGGGAGTAGAGAGACCCAGTACTTC
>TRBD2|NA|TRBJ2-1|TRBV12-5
CASGQGLAGGRGQFF
TGTGCTAGTGGTCAGGGACTAGCGGGAGGGCGGGGGCAGTTCTTC
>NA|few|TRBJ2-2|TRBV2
CASSVQGRWTGELFF
TGTGCCAGCAGTGTCCAGGGCAGGTGGACCGGGGAGCTGTTTTTT
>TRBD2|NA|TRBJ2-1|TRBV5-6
CASSSGTSVRNEQFF
TGTGCCAGCAGCTCCGGGACTAGCGTGAGGAATGAGCAGTTCTTC
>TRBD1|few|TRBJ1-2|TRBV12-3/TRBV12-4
CASSRTGDYGYTF
TGTGCCAGCAGTCGGACAGGGGACTATGGCTACACCTTC
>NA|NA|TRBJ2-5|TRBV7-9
CASSLTSGRETQYF
TGTGCCAGCAGCTTAACTTCGGGGAGAGAGACCCAGTACTTC
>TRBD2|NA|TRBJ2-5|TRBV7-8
CASSSGLAGGSPIEETQYF
TGTGCCAGCAGCAGCGGACTAGCGGGGGGCTCCCCTATTGAAGAGACCCAGTACTTC
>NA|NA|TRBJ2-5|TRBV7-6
CASSLWGLVGQETQYF
TGTGCCAGCAGCTTATGGGGGCTAGTTGGTCAAGAGACCCAGTACTTC
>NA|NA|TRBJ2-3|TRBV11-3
CASSLGLGLDTQYF
TGTGCCAGCAGCTTAGGATTGGGTCTGGATACGCAGTATTTT
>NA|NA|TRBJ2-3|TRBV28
CASSLGDYDTQYF
TGTGCCAGCAGTTTAGGTGATTACGATACGCAGTATTTT
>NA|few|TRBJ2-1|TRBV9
CASDRRCSYNEQFF
TGTGCCAGCGATCGCAGGTGCTCCTACAATGAGCAGTTCTTC
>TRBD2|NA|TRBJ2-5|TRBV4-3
CASSQALAGEETQYF
TGCGCCAGCAGCCAAGCGCTAGCGGGGGAAGAGACCCAGTACTTC
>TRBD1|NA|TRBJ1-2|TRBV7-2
CASSPRGGQGRYGYTF
TGTGCCAGCAGCCCAAGGGGGGGACAGGGGCGCTATGGCTACACCTTC
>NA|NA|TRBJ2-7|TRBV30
CAWSDSYEQYF
TGTGCCTGGAGCGACTCATACGAGCAGTACTTC
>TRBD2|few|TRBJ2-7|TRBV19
CASSTSGRAYGEQYF
TGTGCCAGTAGTACCAGCGGGAGGGCATATGGCGAGCAGTACTTC
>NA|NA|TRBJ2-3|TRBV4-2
CASSQGGPGGDTQYF
TGTGCCAGCAGCCAAGGGGGGCCCGGGGGAGATACGCAGTATTTT
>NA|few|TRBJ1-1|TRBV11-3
CASSLGTNTEAFF
TGTGCCAGCAGCCTCGGGACAAACACTGAAGCTTTCTTT
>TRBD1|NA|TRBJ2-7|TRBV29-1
CSASTGGHYEQYF
TGCAGCGCCTCGACAGGGGGTCATTACGAGCAGTACTTC
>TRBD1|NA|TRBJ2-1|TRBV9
CASSVGGQLLNNEQFF
TGTGCCAGCAGCGTAGGGGGACAGCTCCTGAACAATGAGCAGTTCTTC
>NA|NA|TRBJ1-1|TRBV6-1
CASSEADRRSAFF
TGTGCCAGCAGTGAAGCGGACCGGAGGTCTGCTTTCTTT
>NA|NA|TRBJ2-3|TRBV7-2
CASTRWGGAQGTQYF
TGTGCCAGCACCCGGTGGGGGGGGGCTCAGGGTACGCAGTATTTT
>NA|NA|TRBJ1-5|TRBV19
CASSIRAAGTQPQHF
TGTGCCAGTAGTATCCGCGCTGCAGGGACTCAGCCCCAGCATTTT
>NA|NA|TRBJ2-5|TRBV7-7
CASSLASRDVTQYF
TGTGCTAGCAGCTTAGCCAGCCGGGATGTGACCCAGTACTTC
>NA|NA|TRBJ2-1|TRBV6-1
CASSEADNEQFF
TGTGCCAGCAGTGAAGCTGACAATGAGCAGTTCTTC
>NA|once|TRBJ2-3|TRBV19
CASSIGRVDTQYF
TGTGCCAGTAGTATAGGGAGGGTGGATACGCAGTATTTT
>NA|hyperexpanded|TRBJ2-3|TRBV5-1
CASSSDREADTQYF
TGCGCCAGCAGCAGCGACAGAGAGGCAGATACGCAGTATTTT
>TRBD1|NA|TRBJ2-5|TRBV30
CAWSVLDGRTGGRLGTQYF
TGTGCCTGGAGTGTACTTGACGGCAGGACAGGGGGACGTTTAGGGACCCAGTACTTC
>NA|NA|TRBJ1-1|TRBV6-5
CASSYSRSPGTEAFF
TGTGCCAGCAGTTACTCGCGGTCGCCAGGCACTGAAGCTTTCTTT
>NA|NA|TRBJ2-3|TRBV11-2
CASSLVVVADTQYF
TGTGCCAGCAGCTTAGTTGTTGTCGCAGATACGCAGTATTTT
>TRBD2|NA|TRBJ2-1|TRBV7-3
CASSPPGTSGSNEQFF
TGTGCCAGCAGCCCCCCGGGGACTAGCGGGAGCAATGAGCAGTTCTTC
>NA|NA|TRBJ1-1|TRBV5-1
CASSNQGTEAFF
TGCGCCAGCAGTAATCAGGGGACTGAAGCTTTCTTT
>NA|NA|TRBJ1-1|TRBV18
CASSPSEMNTEAFF
TGTGCCAGCTCACCATCGGAGATGAACACTGAAGCTTTCTTT
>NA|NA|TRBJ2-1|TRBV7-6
CASSRLPGTSSYNEQFF
TGTGCCAGCAGTCGCCTCCCCGGGACAAGCTCCTACAATGAGCAGTTCTTC
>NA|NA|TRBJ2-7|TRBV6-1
CASSEDERPRDEQYF
TGTGCCAGCAGTGAAGACGAGCGACCTAGGGACGAGCAGTACTTC
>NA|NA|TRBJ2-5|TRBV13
CASSLGLVQQLQETQYF
TGTGCCAGCAGCTTAGGCCTGGTCCAACAGCTCCAAGAGACCCAGTACTTC
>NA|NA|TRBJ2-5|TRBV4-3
CASSQVGGGGETQYF
TGCGCCAGCAGCCAAGTGGGAGGGGGCGGAGAGACCCAGTACTTC
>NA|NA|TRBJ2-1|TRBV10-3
CAIQGYDNEQFF
TGTGCCATCCAGGGGTACGACAATGAGCAGTTCTTC
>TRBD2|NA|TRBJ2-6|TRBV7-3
CASSLKPRGAGASSGANVLTF
TGTGCCAGCAGCTTAAAGCCGCGGGGGGCAGGGGCAAGCTCTGGGGCCAACGTCCTGACTTTC
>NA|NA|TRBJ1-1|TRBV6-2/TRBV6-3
CASSYASRISGKTEAFF
TGTGCCAGCAGTTACGCCTCCCGAATTTCCGGGAAGACTGAAGCTTTCTTT
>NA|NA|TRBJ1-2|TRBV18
CASSPPNQANYGYTF
TGTGCCAGCTCACCACCGAATCAGGCTAACTATGGCTACACCTTC
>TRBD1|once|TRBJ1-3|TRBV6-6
CASRGWTGSNTIYF
TGTGCCAGCAGGGGATGGACAGGTTCGAACACCATATATTTT
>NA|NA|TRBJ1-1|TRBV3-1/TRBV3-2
CASSQRGDGGAEAFF
TGTGCCAGCAGCCAAAGGGGGGACGGAGGAGCTGAAGCTTTCTTT
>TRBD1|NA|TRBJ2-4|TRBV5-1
CASSLGQGKNIQYF
TGCGCCAGCAGCTTGGGACAGGGGAAAAACATTCAGTACTTC
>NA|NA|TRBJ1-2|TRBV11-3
CASSLDGLGRGPFGYTF
TGTGCCAGCAGCTTAGATGGATTGGGCAGGGGCCCCTTTGGCTACACCTTC
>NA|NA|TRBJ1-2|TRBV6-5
CASKRAGSGGYTF
TGTGCCAGCAAACGGGCCGGGTCGGGGGGCTACACCTTC
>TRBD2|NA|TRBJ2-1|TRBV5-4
CASSLPLAGGGNEQFF
TGTGCCAGCAGCTTGCCGCTAGCGGGAGGAGGTAATGAGCAGTTCTTC
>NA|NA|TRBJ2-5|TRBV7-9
CASSSGQETQYF
TGTGCCAGCAGCTCCGGTCAAGAGACCCAGTACTTC
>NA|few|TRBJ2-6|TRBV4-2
CASSEGVQAGANVLTF
TGTGCCAGCAGCGAAGGGGTCCAGGCTGGGGCCAACGTCCTGACTTTC
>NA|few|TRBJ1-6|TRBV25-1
CASSGKERGTSYNSPLHF
TGTGCCAGCAGTGGGAAGGAGAGGGGTACCTCCTATAATTCACCCCTCCACTTT